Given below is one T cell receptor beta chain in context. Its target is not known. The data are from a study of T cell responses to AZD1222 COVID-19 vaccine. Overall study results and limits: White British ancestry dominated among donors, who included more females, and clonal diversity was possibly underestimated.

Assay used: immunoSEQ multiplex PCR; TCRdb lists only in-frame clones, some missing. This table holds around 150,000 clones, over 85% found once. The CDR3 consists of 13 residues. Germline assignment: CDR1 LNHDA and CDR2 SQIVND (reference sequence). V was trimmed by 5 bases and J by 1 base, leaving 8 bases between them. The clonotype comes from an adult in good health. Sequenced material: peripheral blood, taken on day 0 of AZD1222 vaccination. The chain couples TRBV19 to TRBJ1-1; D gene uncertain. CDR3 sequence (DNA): TGTGCCAGTAGTTTGACCGAGAACACTGAAGCTTTCTTT. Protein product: CASSLTENTEAFF.